These T cell receptor beta chains were read from a single sample in a study of shared clonotypes between healthy human individuals. Sequenced by immunoSEQ multiplex PCR; TCRdb stores in-frame clones only, minus some. The table lists about 490,000 clones, over 70% of them singletons, with approximately 12% in the top ten. Material for sequencing was PBMCs. These receptor sequences come from a woman between 35 and 50 years old in good health. Some clones in this sample may be carry-over from other donors' samples. Each CDR3 is given with its conserved first and last residue. D genes are given only for firm matches. Clone size appears in some rows only: once, few, many, or a class for an expanded clone.

>NA|TRBV19|TRBJ2-1|TRBD1
TGTGCCAGTAGTCCAACAGGGGGGAATTACAATGAGCAGTTCTTC
CASSPTGGNYNEQFF
>NA|TRBV28|TRBJ2-7|NA
TGTGCCAGCAGTCCAGGGACCTTCCGGGGCTACGAGCAGTACTTC
CASSPGTFRGYEQYF
>NA|TRBV4-3|TRBJ2-7|NA
TGCGCCAGCAGCCAAGATCTCGGAGGGGGAGGTTACGAGCAGTACTTC
CASSQDLGGGGYEQYF
>NA|TRBV5-4|TRBJ2-7|NA
TGTGCCAGCAGCTTGCCCCACTCGAACGAGCAGTACTTC
CASSLPHSNEQYF
>NA|TRBV6-1|TRBJ2-7|TRBD1
TGTGCCAGCAGTCGGGACAGGGGATCTTACGAGCAGTACTTC
CASSRDRGSYEQYF
>once|TRBV30|TRBJ1-5|NA
TGTGCCTGGGACAGTGGACCTCATAGCAATCAGCCCCAGCATTTT
CAWDSGPHSNQPQHF
>NA|TRBV15|TRBJ1-5|TRBD1
TGTGCCACCAGCAGGAGACAGGGGGAGCCCCAGCATTTT
CATSRRQGEPQHF
>many|TRBV7-8|TRBJ1-2|NA
TGTGCCAGCAGCCCGACCGCGGGCAGGGTTCACTATGGCTACACCTTC
CASSPTAGRVHYGYTF
>NA|TRBV30|TRBJ1-1|NA
TGTGCCTGGAGTGTAGTAGGGGGTGGAAACACTGAAGCTTTCTTT
CAWSVVGGGNTEAFF
>NA|TRBV27|TRBJ2-2|TRBD2
TGTGCCAGCAGTCCGGGGACTAGCGGCGCCGGGGAGCTGTTTTTT
CASSPGTSGAGELFF
>NA|TRBV7-3|TRBJ2-3|NA
TGTGCCAGCAGCCCCCCGGGACACAGCACAGATACGCAGTATTTT
CASSPPGHSTDTQYF
>NA|TRBV28|TRBJ2-3|TRBD2
TGTGCCAGCAGACGGACTAGCGGGAGGGGAGATACGCAGTATTTT
CASRRTSGRGDTQYF
>NA|TRBV11-2|TRBJ2-7|TRBD2
TGTGCCAGCAGCGACCCCGGGACTAGCTCCTACGAGCAGTACTTC
CASSDPGTSSYEQYF
>NA|TRBV6-5|TRBJ2-2|NA
TGTGCCAGCAGCCCGGACAGCCACGGGGAGCTGTTTTTT
CASSPDSHGELFF
>NA|TRBV28|TRBJ1-2|NA
TGTGCCAGCAGTTCCAATGGTGCTCGCTGGGGCCGCTATGGCTACACCTTC
CASSSNGARWGRYGYTF
>NA|TRBV11-3|TRBJ2-2|TRBD2
TGTGCCAGCAGCCCCGGACTAGCGAACACCGGGGAGCTGTTTTTT
CASSPGLANTGELFF
>NA|TRBV28|TRBJ2-7|NA
TGTGCCAGTTCTTTTACCCCAACCTACGAGCAGTACTTC
CASSFTPTYEQYF
>once|TRBV7-9|TRBJ2-7|NA
TGTGCCAGCAGCTTAGCCGGGAACTCCTACGAGCAGTACTTC
CASSLAGNSYEQYF
>few|TRBV5-4|TRBJ2-5|TRBD2
TGTGCCAGCAGGACCAGCGGGAGACAAGAGACCCAGTACTTC
CASRTSGRQETQYF
>NA|TRBV4-1|TRBJ2-2|TRBD1
TGCGCCAGCAGCCAAGATAGTCAGGGGGCCGGGGAGCTGTTTTTT
CASSQDSQGAGELFF
>NA|TRBV7-2|TRBJ2-2|TRBD2
TGTGCCAGCAGCTTATACAAGAGCGGGAGGGCAGCGAACACCGGGGAGCTGTTTTTT
CASSLYKSGRAANTGELFF
>NA|TRBV6-1|TRBJ2-7|NA
TGTGCCAGCAGTGGTTCCCCTGGGGACGCCTACGAGCAGTACTTC
CASSGSPGDAYEQYF
>NA|TRBV2|TRBJ2-3|TRBD2
TGTGCCAGCAGTGAGGCTAGCGGGAGCACAGATACGCAGTATTTT
CASSEASGSTDTQYF
>NA|TRBV6-5|TRBJ1-5|NA
TGTGCCAGCAGGGGGCGAGAGAATCAGCCCCAGCATTTT
CASRGRENQPQHF
>NA|TRBV6-5|TRBJ1-4|TRBD1
TGTGCCAGCAGTCCCGGGACAGGGTCAAGAAAACTGTTTTTT
CASSPGTGSRKLFF
>NA|TRBV25-1|TRBJ2-7|NA
TGTGCCAGCAGTTTCCACTCCTACGAGCAGTACTTC
CASSFHSYEQYF
>NA|TRBV7-3|TRBJ2-3|NA
TGTGCCAGCAGCTTAAGGCGGGGTGGCACAGATACGCAGTATTTT
CASSLRRGGTDTQYF
>NA|TRBV7-2|TRBJ2-3|TRBD2
TGTGCCAGCAGCATCCCCAGGGGTAGCGGGATAGACACAGATACGCAGTATTTT
CASSIPRGSGIDTDTQYF
>NA|TRBV7-3|TRBJ2-1|NA
TGTGCCAGCAGCCCCGAGTTCTCCTACAATGAGCAGTTCTTC
CASSPEFSYNEQFF
>NA|TRBV27|TRBJ2-3|NA
TGTGCCAGCAGTTTTCGGCGGAAGGGGGATACGCAGTATTTT
CASSFRRKGDTQYF
>NA|TRBV27|TRBJ2-1|NA
TGTGCCAGCAGCTATATGGGGCAGGCCCGCTCCTACAATGAGCAGTTCTTC
CASSYMGQARSYNEQFF
>few|TRBV4-3|TRBJ1-4|NA
TGCGCCAGCAGCAACGGGTACAGAGGTGAAAAACTGTTTTTT
CASSNGYRGEKLFF
>few|TRBV7-2|TRBJ1-3|NA
TGTGCCAGCAGCTTAGCCCGGGGGGCGGGAAACACCATATATTTT
CASSLARGAGNTIYF
>NA|TRBV6-1|TRBJ2-2|NA
TGTGCCAGTCAGGGGAACACCGGGGAGCTGTTTTTT
CASQGNTGELFF
>NA|TRBV19|TRBJ2-7|NA
TGTGCCAGTAAAGGGCGGGGCGTCTCTTACGAGCAGTACTTC
CASKGRGVSYEQYF
>few|TRBV27|TRBJ1-1|NA
TGTGCCAGCAGTTTAACCCCCCCCACAGGCCCGAACACTGAAGCTTTCTTT
CASSLTPPTGPNTEAFF
>NA|TRBV11-3|TRBJ2-1|NA
TGTGCCAGCAGCTTAGGTGGGAGAAATGAGCAGTTCTTC
CASSLGGRNEQFF
>NA|TRBV15|TRBJ2-1|NA
TGTGCCACCAGCAGAGATAGCGGTAGCTCCTACAATGAGCAGTTCTTC
CATSRDSGSSYNEQFF
>NA|TRBV29-1|TRBJ2-6|NA
TGCAGCGTTGTAGGGTCTGGGGCCAACGTCCTGACTTTC
CSVVGSGANVLTF
>NA|TRBV7-2|TRBJ2-1|TRBD2
TGTGCCAGCAGCTTACCGGGACTAGCGGGAGGGTACAATGAGCAGTTCTTC
CASSLPGLAGGYNEQFF
>NA|TRBV6-5|TRBJ2-1|TRBD1
TGTGCCAGCAGACTAGACAGGGGCAATGAGCAGTTCTTC
CASRLDRGNEQFF
>NA|TRBV20-1|TRBJ2-7|NA
TGCAGTGCTCAGGGCTACGAGCAGTACTTC
CSAQGYEQYF
>NA|TRBV7-8|TRBJ2-7|TRBD1
TGTGCCAGCAGCTTAGACAGGGGAGCCGGCGAGCAGTACTTC
CASSLDRGAGEQYF
>NA|TRBV27|TRBJ1-3|NA
TGTGCCAGCAGTATCACCCGGGACGCGAACTCCTTATATTTT
CASSITRDANSLYF
>NA|TRBV18|TRBJ2-5|NA
TGTGCCAGCTCACGATCGGAGGGGGGGCAGACCCAGTACTTC
CASSRSEGGQTQYF
>NA|TRBV4-2|TRBJ2-2|NA
TGTGCCAGCAGCCAAGTATCGCGGGACCCGTCGAGCACCGGGGAGCTGTTTTTT
CASSQVSRDPSSTGELFF
>NA|TRBV6-5|TRBJ1-4|NA
TGTGCCAGCAGTCCCGGGAGACTAATGGAAAAACTGTTTTTT
CASSPGRLMEKLFF
>once|TRBV10-3|TRBJ1-5|NA
TGTGCCATCAGTGAGTCGATATTTAGGGCCCATCAGCCCCAGCATTTT
CAISESIFRAHQPQHF
>NA|TRBV19|TRBJ2-3|NA
TGTGCCAGTAGTGCTGGATTCGGGGCAGGCGGCACAGATACGCAGTATTTT
CASSAGFGAGGTDTQYF
>NA|TRBV7-2|TRBJ2-7|TRBD1
TGTGCCAGCAGCTTAGCTCGGCAGGGGGTTAATTCGTTC
CASSLARQGVNSF
>NA|TRBV6-1|TRBJ2-7|TRBD1
TGTGCCAGCAGTAAAGGGACAGGGGTCCTCTTATCCTACGAGCAGTACTTC
CASSKGTGVLLSYEQYF
>once|TRBV28|TRBJ2-7|NA
TGTGCCCTAGGGGGTTCCTACGAGCAGTACTTC
CALGGSYEQYF
>NA|TRBV30|TRBJ1-4|NA
TGTGCCTGGGGAGGTAATGAAAAACTGTTTTTT
CAWGGNEKLFF
>NA|TRBV19|TRBJ2-7|TRBD1
TGTGCCAGTAGTTTACAGGGGGCAGGGTACGAGCAGTACTTC
CASSLQGAGYEQYF
>once|TRBV29-1|TRBJ2-3|TRBD1
TGCAGCGTTGAACCGGACAGGAGCACAGATACGCAGTATTTT
CSVEPDRSTDTQYF
>NA|TRBV18|TRBJ2-7|NA
TGTGCCAGCTCCCCAGGGAGAGACGAGCAGTACTTC
CASSPGRDEQYF
>NA|TRBV10-3|TRBJ1-1|NA
TGTGCCATCAGTGAGTCGAACAACATGAACACTGAAGCTTTCTTT
CAISESNNMNTEAFF
>NA|TRBV10-3|TRBJ2-1|NA
TGTGCCATCACGCGGGACCTAGGGGGGGAATACAATGAGCAGTTCTTC
CAITRDLGGEYNEQFF